This T cell receptor (beta chain) was documented in a study of T cell responses to AZD1222 COVID-19 vaccine. This clone was observed at least ten times. Profiled with immunoSEQ multiplex PCR; TCRdb holds only in-frame clones, not every one. The table lists about 96,000 clones, 70% to 90% of them singletons, with roughly 1.7% in the top ten. The CDR3 covers 13 residues. CDR1 SGHTS and CDR2 YDEGEE come from the germline V gene. V trimming: 10 bases; J trimming: 4 bases; junction bases outside the gene matches: 6. This TCR was sampled from an adult in good health. The gene calls are TRBV5-8 and TRBJ1-1, with 11 bases lining up with TRBD1. The specimen was peripheral blood, collected on day 0 of AZD1222 vaccination. The CDR3: CASQGQGVTEAFF. Here the CDR3 DNA reads TGTGCCTCACAGGGACAGGGGGTCACTGAAGCTTTCTTT.